The rows below give T cell receptor beta chains drawn from one sample of a study of cytomegalovirus exposure and HLA in healthy donors. Clones were sequenced by immunoSEQ multiplex PCR, and TCRdb holds only the in-frame ones, with some missing. Here the sample spans 95,000 to 150,000 clones, 66% being singletons. The sequencing sample was made of PBMCs. The receptors stem from a man aged 18 to 30 in good health and CMV-seronegative. The CDR3 runs from the conserved cysteine through the conserved F or W. The order of the fields is CDR3 DNA, CDR3 protein, V gene, clone size, J gene, D gene. A D gene is named only where the DNA matches it firmly. Some rows mark clone size as missing; the rest say once, few, many or name a class of expanded clone.

DNA: TGTGCCAGCAGCTTGAGGTGGCAGGGTGCCAGTAAAGAGACCCAGTACTTC
CDR3: CASSLRWQGASKETQYF
V: TRBV5-4
size: few
J: TRBJ2-5
D: -

DNA: TGTGCCAGCAGCCAAGATATTCAAGGGGGCGCCGGCTATGGCTACACCTTC
CDR3: CASSQDIQGGAGYGYTF
V: TRBV14
size: -
J: TRBJ1-2
D: TRBD1

DNA: TGCGCCAGCAGACCAGCCTGGCAGGAGGGCACAGATACGCAGTATTTT
CDR3: CASRPAWQEGTDTQYF
V: TRBV4-1
size: -
J: TRBJ2-3
D: -

DNA: TGTGCCAGCAGCTTGACTAGCGGGACCTACGAGCAGTACTTC
CDR3: CASSLTSGTYEQYF
V: TRBV7-6
size: -
J: TRBJ2-7
D: TRBD2

DNA: TGTGCCAGCAGTTTACTCCAGGGGCGCAGGAACACTGAAGCTTTCTTT
CDR3: CASSLLQGRRNTEAFF
V: TRBV27
size: -
J: TRBJ1-1
D: -

DNA: TGTGCCAGCAGCTTAGCGGTTGCGGGATCTTACGAGCAGTACTTC
CDR3: CASSLAVAGSYEQYF
V: TRBV7-2
size: -
J: TRBJ2-7
D: -

DNA: TGTGCCAGCAGTGACGGGGGGGCCACCTACAATGAGCAGTTCTTC
CDR3: CASSDGGATYNEQFF
V: TRBV6-4
size: -
J: TRBJ2-1
D: -

DNA: TGTGCCACCAGCAGAGGACAGGGGGCTCAGCCCCAGCATTTT
CDR3: CATSRGQGAQPQHF
V: TRBV15
size: few
J: TRBJ1-5
D: TRBD1

DNA: TGTGCCAGCAGGCAGGGGGCAACTAATGAAAAACTGTTTTTT
CDR3: CASRQGATNEKLFF
V: TRBV2
size: -
J: TRBJ1-4
D: TRBD1

DNA: TGTGCCAGCAGCTTCGGGACTAGCGGGGGGGATGAGCAGTTCTTC
CDR3: CASSFGTSGGDEQFF
V: TRBV6-4
size: -
J: TRBJ2-1
D: TRBD2

DNA: TGTGCCAGCAGCGGAACAGGGAATCAGCCCCAGCATTTT
CDR3: CASSGTGNQPQHF
V: TRBV2
size: -
J: TRBJ1-5
D: -

DNA: TGTGCCAGCAGTGAAATTTGGGGAGGAGGTCAGCCCCAGCATTTT
CDR3: CASSEIWGGGQPQHF
V: TRBV6-1
size: -
J: TRBJ1-5
D: -

DNA: TGTGCCAGCAGTTTCCGGGAGTTGAACTACGAGCAGTACTTC
CDR3: CASSFRELNYEQYF
V: TRBV27
size: -
J: TRBJ2-7
D: -

DNA: TGCGCCAGCAGCCAAGAGGGCAGCAACTATGGCTACACCTTC
CDR3: CASSQEGSNYGYTF
V: TRBV4-1
size: -
J: TRBJ1-2
D: -

DNA: TGTGCCAGCAGTCGGAACACAGGCTCTGAAGCTTTCTTT
CDR3: CASSRNTGSEAFF
V: TRBV6-5
size: -
J: TRBJ1-1
D: -

DNA: TGTGCCACCAGCAGAGGCGGGAGTACCTACGAGCAGTACTTC
CDR3: CATSRGGSTYEQYF
V: TRBV15
size: -
J: TRBJ2-7
D: TRBD2

DNA: TGTGCCAGCAGTCCTTCGCGGAGAGAAGGGACCCAGTACTTC
CDR3: CASSPSRREGTQYF
V: TRBV27
size: -
J: TRBJ2-5
D: -

DNA: TGCGCCGCTCTACGTTGGGGGAGGGGGAAGCGCGAGCAGTACTTC
CDR3: CAALRWGRGKREQYF
V: TRBV10-1
size: few
J: TRBJ2-7
D: -

DNA: TGTGCCAGCAGTATGAAGCAGAACACTGAAGCTTTCTTT
CDR3: CASSMKQNTEAFF
V: TRBV11-2
size: -
J: TRBJ1-1
D: -

DNA: TGTGCCACCAGCAGGGAGACAGGTCGCGGGGAGCTGTTTTTT
CDR3: CATSRETGRGELFF
V: TRBV15
size: -
J: TRBJ2-2
D: -

DNA: TGTGCCAGCAGCTGGGATGCCGGGACAGGGGGAGGTAACTATGGCTACACCTTC
CDR3: CASSWDAGTGGGNYGYTF
V: TRBV5-6
size: -
J: TRBJ1-2
D: TRBD1

DNA: TGTGCTAGTGGTTTGAGCGGGGGGAGCTCCTACAATGAGCAGTTCTTC
CDR3: CASGLSGGSSYNEQFF
V: TRBV12-5
size: -
J: TRBJ2-1
D: TRBD2

DNA: TGCAGCGTTGAAGGGTCAGCGGAGTTCTCCTACAATGAGCAGTTCTTC
CDR3: CSVEGSAEFSYNEQFF
V: TRBV29-1
size: -
J: TRBJ2-1
D: -

DNA: TGTGCCAGCAGCCCGGGGGTACGGGAAAAACTGTTTTTT
CDR3: CASSPGVREKLFF
V: TRBV5-5
size: -
J: TRBJ1-4
D: -

DNA: TGTGCCAGCAGACCGGACAGGGCCAGCCGTCAGCCCCAGCATTTT
CDR3: CASRPDRASRQPQHF
V: TRBV6-1
size: -
J: TRBJ1-5
D: TRBD1

DNA: TGCCCCAGCAGCTCGGTCCCGGGACAGGGAAACACCATATATTTT
CDR3: CPSSSVPGQGNTIYF
V: TRBV5-1
size: once
J: TRBJ1-3
D: TRBD1

DNA: TGTGCCTGGAGGGGGGGTAGCGGGGGGGCATCCTACAATGAGCAGTTCTTC
CDR3: CAWRGGSGGASYNEQFF
V: TRBV30
size: -
J: TRBJ2-1
D: TRBD2

DNA: TGTGCCAGCAGTGACAGGGTGGACTATGGCTACACCTTC
CDR3: CASSDRVDYGYTF
V: TRBV6-1
size: -
J: TRBJ1-2
D: -

DNA: TGTGCCAGCAGCTCTTTGACAGGGGAATATGGCTACACCTTC
CDR3: CASSSLTGEYGYTF
V: TRBV7-2
size: -
J: TRBJ1-2
D: TRBD1